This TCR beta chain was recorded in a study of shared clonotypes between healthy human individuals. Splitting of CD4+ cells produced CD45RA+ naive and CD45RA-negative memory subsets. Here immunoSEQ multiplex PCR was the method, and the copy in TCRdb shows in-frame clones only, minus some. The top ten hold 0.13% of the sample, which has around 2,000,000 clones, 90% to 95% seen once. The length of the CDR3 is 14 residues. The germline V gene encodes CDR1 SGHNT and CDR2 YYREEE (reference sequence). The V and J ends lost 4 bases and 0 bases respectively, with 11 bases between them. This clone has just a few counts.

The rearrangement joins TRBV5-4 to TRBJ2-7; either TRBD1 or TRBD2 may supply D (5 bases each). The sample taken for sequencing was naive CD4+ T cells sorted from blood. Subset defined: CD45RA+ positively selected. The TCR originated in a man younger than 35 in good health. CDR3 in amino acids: CASSPGDRSYEQYF. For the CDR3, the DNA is TGTGCCAGCAGCCCTGGGGACCGCTCCTACGAGCAGTACTTC.